The 21 T cell receptor beta chains below come from one sample, sequenced in a study of cytomegalovirus exposure and HLA in healthy donors (dated by TCRdb to 2017 to 2019). The library relied on the immunoSEQ multiplex PCR assay. The source is immuneACCESS, and TCRdb retained only in-frame sequences with V and J called. Part of the clones is not carried over; for the studies checked, unresolved V genes explain less than half of this, and the remainder is unexplained. The sample table contains 200,000 or so clones; only one count was recorded for about nine tenths of them. More than 1.5% of the sample lies in the top ten. The sequencing input was PBMCs. The receptors here all came from a woman under 30 in good health and CMV-seropositive.

The chain links TRBV11-1 to TRBJ2-7; 7 bases match TRBD1. Per germline, CDR1 SGHAT and CDR2 FQDESV (reference sequence). The CDR3 is 15 amino acids. The ends lost 5 bases at V and 2 bases at J; junction bases unmatched: 9. CDR3 nucleotides: TGTGCCAGCAGCAAATCCGGGACAGCAGCCTACGAGCAGTACTTC. Protein product: CASSKSGTAAYEQYF.

This clone was detected a few times. This chain uses TRBV6-1 with TRBJ2-1, with D hard to call. Trimming removed 4 bases at V and 2 bases at J, with 9 bases between. This CDR3 region has 14 residues. Germline V CDR1 and CDR2: MNHNS, SASEGT. CDR3 protein: CASSGSMTYNEQFF. For the CDR3, the DNA is TGTGCCAGCAGTGGATCTATGACCTACAATGAGCAGTTCTTC.

V is TRBV28 and J is TRBJ2-7, with TRBD2 as a possible D gene (5 bases). CDR1 and CDR2 (germline): MDHEN, SYDVKM. The CDR3 totals 12 residues. Trimming cost V 3 bases and J 3 bases, with 6 bases left between them. This CDR3 is CASSFSDYEQYF. The CDR3 nucleotides read TGTGCCAGCAGTTTTAGCGACTACGAGCAGTACTTC.

This rearrangement joins TRBV30 to TRBJ1-2, with TRBD1 identical over 7 bases. The CDR3 length is 13 residues. Germline CDR1 and CDR2: GTSNPN and SVGIG (reference sequence). V was clipped by 1 base and J by 5 bases; unmatched bases: 4. The CDR3 sequence: CAWSERGLYGYTF. The DNA of the CDR3 is TGTGCCTGGAGTGAAAGGGGGCTGTATGGCTACACCTTC.

The chain combines TRBV4-2 with TRBJ1-3; D not certain. V dropped 1 base and J dropped 4 bases, with 17 bases sitting between them. Germline V CDR1 and CDR2: LGHNA, YNFKEQ. This CDR3 has 17 residues. The CDR3 DNA is TGTGCCAGCAGCCAAGGGTCCAGGCCGACAAACGGAAACACCATATATTTT. Its protein is CASSQGSRPTNGNTIYF.

The chain recombines TRBV19 with TRBJ2-7; TRBD1 agrees at 7 bases. Losses at the gene ends were 5 bases for V and 2 bases for J; bases not matched to a gene: 9. Germline CDR1 reads LNHDA; CDR2 reads SQIVND (reference sequence). This CDR3 comprises 15 residues. The CDR3 loop reads CASSYRDSDTYEQYF. The CDR3 region has the DNA TGTGCCAGTAGTTACCGGGACAGCGACACCTACGAGCAGTACTTC.

The chain combines TRBV28 with TRBJ1-1, with D perhaps TRBD1 (5 bases). CDR3 length: 11 residues. Germline V gene lookup returns CDR1 MDHEN and CDR2 SYDVKM. Trimming removed 2 bases from V and 8 bases from J, with 6 bases in between. Here the CDR3 reads CASSLKGEAFF. In DNA form, the CDR3 reads TGTGCCAGCAGTTTAAAGGGGGAAGCTTTCTTT.

V usage is TRBV5-6 and J usage is TRBJ1-3; D is uncertain. V was cut by 0 bases and J by 3 bases, with 7 bases left in between. The CDR3 extends over 14 amino acids. Germline values: CDR1 SGHDT, CDR2 YYEEEE. This chain's CDR3 is CASSLDVVGNTIYF. The CDR3 DNA is TGTGCCAGCAGCTTGGATGTAGTTGGAAACACCATATATTTT.

The chain is built from TRBV4-1 and TRBJ2-1; the match to TRBD2 covers 9 bases. This CDR3 has 15 amino acids. Germline V gene data show CDR1 as MGHRA and CDR2 as YSYEKL. With V trimmed by 3 bases and J by 10 bases, 10 bases remained unmatched. CDR3 in amino acids: CASSQHPGLADEQFF. The CDR3 nucleotides read TGCGCCAGCAGCCAGCACCCGGGACTAGCAGACGAGCAGTTCTTC.

This chain uses TRBV6-5 with TRBJ1-4; D call uncertain. The V and J ends lost 4 bases and 3 bases respectively, with 9 bases between them. The CDR3 sequence is 14 residues long. CDR1 MNHEY and CDR2 SVGAGI come from the germline V gene. CDR3 protein: CASSFQSANEKLFF. The CDR3 DNA reads TGTGCCAGCAGTTTTCAGTCAGCTAATGAAAAACTGTTTTTT.

The J gene is TRBJ2-2, the V gene TRBV2; D not certain. The ends were cut back, 5 bases at V and 6 bases at J, with 16 bases in the middle. This CDR3 is built from 15 residues. The germline V gene encodes CDR1 SNHLY and CDR2 FYNNEI. The CDR3 sequence is CASSQRQGEAGELFF. The CDR3 nucleotides are TGTGCCAGCAGTCAAAGACAAGGTGAAGCCGGGGAGCTGTTTTTT.

The rearrangement uses TRBV28 and TRBJ1-5; a possible D gene is TRBD1 (6 bases). V gave up 5 bases and J gave up 3 bases, with 11 bases separating them. Germline CDR1 and CDR2: MDHEN and SYDVKM. The CDR3 contains 14 residues. CDR3 sequence: CASSPTGYNQPQHF. In nucleotides, the CDR3 is TGTGCCAGCAGTCCTACAGGGTACAATCAGCCCCAGCATTTT.

The chain employs TRBV6-1 and TRBJ1-5, with TRBD1 as a possible D gene (5 bases). There are 14 residues in the CDR3. V lost 4 bases to trimming and J lost 5 bases, with 12 bases between them. Per germline, CDR1 MNHNS and CDR2 SASEGT. The CDR3 region has the DNA TGTGCCAGCAGTGCGGCGGGGGGAGATCAGCCCCAGCATTTT. Protein: CASSAAGGDQPQHF.

V usage is TRBV28 and J usage is TRBJ2-3, with 13 bases matching TRBD2. In germline, CDR1 is MDHEN, CDR2 SYDVKM. J gave up 4 bases and V 3 bases, and 7 bases lay outside the gene matches. CDR3 size: 17 residues. CDR3 in amino acids: CASSLGLGLAGADTQYF. CDR3 DNA sequence: TGTGCCAGCAGTTTGGGACTCGGACTAGCGGGAGCAGATACGCAGTATTTT.

V usage is TRBV28 and J usage is TRBJ1-2; perhaps TRBD1 as D (6 bases). The CDR3 runs 14 residues. Germline V gives CDR1 MDHEN, CDR2 SYDVKM. V lost 7 bases to trimming and J lost 5 bases, with 17 bases between them. DNA for the CDR3: TGTGCCAGCAATCCTGGGATGGGGACATATGGCTACACCTTC. This gives the protein CASNPGMGTYGYTF.

The chain couples TRBV27 to TRBJ2-1, with 11 positions matching TRBD2. The CDR3 loop spans 16 amino acids. Germline assignment: CDR1 MNHEY and CDR2 SMNVEV (reference sequence). V shed 3 bases, J shed 3 bases, and the junction held 4 bases outside the gene matches. CDR3 residues: CASSFPGTSGYNEQFF. The CDR3 coding sequence is TGTGCCAGCAGTTTCCCCGGGACTAGCGGCTACAATGAGCAGTTCTTC.

The rearrangement uses TRBV29-1 and TRBJ1-2; a possible D gene is TRBD1 (5 bases). The CDR3 length is 13 residues. V lost 5 bases to trimming and J lost 2 bases, with 12 bases between them. Germline CDR1 reads SQVTM; CDR2 reads ANQGSEA. The CDR3 DNA reads TGCAGCGTTTATGGGGGGATCAACTATGGCTACACCTTC. Translated: CSVYGGINYGYTF.

CDR3 region: CASSLAPDSRDGYTF. In DNA, the CDR3 is TGCGCCAGCAGCTTGGCTCCAGACTCCAGGGATGGCTACACCTTC. The chain has TRBV5-1 and TRBJ1-2; tentatively, D is TRBD1 (5 bases). The CDR3 loop spans 15 amino acids. Trimming took off 0 bases at V and 6 bases at J, with 15 bases between the two ends. The germline V gene has CDR1 SGHRS and CDR2 YFSETQ. Together with reference TRBV5-1 and TRBJ1-2, the CDR3 gives the full variable domain: KAGVTQTPRYLIKTRGQQVTLSCSPISGHRSVSWYQQTPGQGLQFLFEYFSETQRNKGNFPGRFSGRQFSNSRSEMNVSTLELGDSALYLCASSLAPDSRDGYTFGSGTRLTVV.

The chain couples TRBV6-1 to TRBJ1-3; D perhaps matches TRBD1 (6 bases). Germline V gene lookup returns CDR1 MNHNS and CDR2 SASEGT. V lost 7 bases, J lost 0 bases, and 13 bases lay in between. The CDR3 sequence is 15 residues long. The CDR3 nucleotides read TGTGCCAGCACCCCCAGGGGCCTCTCTGGAAACACCATATATTTT. This gives the protein CASTPRGLSGNTIYF.

This chain joins TRBV28 and TRBJ2-1; 7 nucleotides match TRBD2. The CDR3 spans 15 residues. The ends lost 5 bases at V and 4 bases at J; junction bases unmatched: 8. Germline V gene data show CDR1 as MDHEN and CDR2 as SYDVKM. DNA for the CDR3: TGTGCCAGCAGTCGCGGGACTAATCGATACAATGAGCAGTTCTTC. Amino acids: CASSRGTNRYNEQFF. Variable domain in full (rest from reference TRBV28 and TRBJ2-1): DVKVTQSSRYLVKRTGEKVFLECVQDMDHENMFWYRQDPGLGLRLIYFSYDVKMKEKGDIPEGYSVSREKKERFSLILESASTNQTSMYLCASSRGTNRYNEQFFGPGTRLTVL.

The rearrangement joins TRBV27 to TRBJ2-7; 12 bases align to TRBD2. This CDR3 has 14 residues. The V and J ends lost 5 bases and 4 bases, in that order; junction bases with no gene match: 3. Per germline, CDR1 MNHEY and CDR2 SMNVEV (reference sequence). The CDR3 region is CASSRTSGMYEQYF. The CDR3 region has the DNA TGTGCCAGCAGTCGGACTAGCGGGATGTACGAGCAGTACTTC.